Each of the 32 T cell receptor beta chains below was sequenced from the same sample in a study of sequential checkpoint blockade in melanoma. Sequenced by immunoSEQ multiplex PCR; TCRdb stores in-frame clones only, minus some. The data show under 5,000 clones, around two thirds seen once. As to treatment: randomized to nivolumab then ipilimumab (arm A) or the reverse (arm B). This specimen was CD8+ T cells sorted from blood (inferred from file names), taken from a patient given nivolumab and ipilimumab in sequence. The receptors were sampled from a human donor with melanoma.

V is TRBV2 and J is TRBJ2-3; 11 bases align to TRBD1. With V trimmed by 4 bases and J by 4 bases, 7 bases remained unmatched. The CDR3 length is 16 residues. Germline loops: CDR1 SNHLY, CDR2 FYNNEI. This CDR3 reads CASSAPGQGESDTQYF. CDR3 coding DNA: TGTGCCAGCAGTGCACCGGGACAGGGGGAGTCAGATACGCAGTATTTT.

The rearrangement uses TRBV4-2 and TRBJ2-1; 8 bases are a match to TRBD2. The V segment lost 2 bases and the J segment 8 bases; nucleotides outside the gene matches: 8. CDR1 and CDR2 from the germline V gene are LGHNA and YNFKEQ. CDR3 size: 15 residues. Here the CDR3 reads CASSQTGLEVDEQFF. The CDR3 coding sequence is TGTGCCAGCAGCCAAACGGGACTAGAGGTCGATGAGCAGTTCTTC.

This clone is judged medium-sized. At one of its ends the junction is not consistent with the germline gene, which may arise from a read error. The sample carries other DNA sequences with the same CDR3. The genes are TRBV7-9 and TRBJ1-2; 8 bases fit TRBD1. The CDR3 has 13 residues. CDR1 SEHNR and CDR2 FQNEAQ come from the germline V gene (reference sequence). CDR3 sequence (DNA): TGCGCCAGCAGCTTGGCAGGGGGCTGGGGCTACACCTTC. This codes for CASSLAGGWGYTF.

The chain couples TRBV19 to TRBJ2-7; the D gene is possibly TRBD1 (6 bases). In germline, CDR1 is LNHDA, CDR2 SQIVND (reference sequence). Trimming removed 1 base from V and 1 base from J, with 8 bases in between. This CDR3 is 14 amino acids long. The CDR3 DNA reads TGTGCCAGTAGTATAGCCCAGGGGTCCTACGAGCAGTACTTC. Translating gives CASSIAQGSYEQYF.

The rearrangement uses TRBV27 and TRBJ1-1, with 10 bases lining up with TRBD1. The CDR3 extends over 14 amino acids. Germline V lookup: CDR1 MNHEY, CDR2 SMNVEV (reference sequence). Germline trimming cut 2 bases from V and 7 bases from J; bases unmatched to any gene: 4. The CDR3 DNA sequence: TGTGCCAGCAGTTTAGACAGGGGGCTGGGTGAAGCTTTCTTT. This codes for CASSLDRGLGEAFF.

The V gene is TRBV29-1, the J gene TRBJ2-4; no reliable D call. The ends were cut back, 0 bases at V and 4 bases at J, with 4 bases in the middle. This CDR3 has 12 amino acids. CDR1 SQVTM and CDR2 ANQGSEA come from the germline V gene. For the CDR3, the DNA is TGCAGCGTTGAAGACAGTAAAAACATTCAGTACTTC. Protein product: CSVEDSKNIQYF.

The V gene is TRBV30, the J gene TRBJ1-2; TRBD1 matches at 7 bases. The V gene end was trimmed by 1 base and the J gene end by 6 bases; junction bases not matched to a gene: 11. CDR3 length: 15 residues. Per germline, CDR1 GTSNPN and CDR2 SVGIG (reference sequence). This CDR3 reads CAWSGDRTGANGYTF. The CDR3 nucleotides read TGTGCCTGGAGTGGAGATCGGACAGGAGCGAATGGCTACACCTTC. Drawing the rest from reference TRBV30 and TRBJ1-2, the complete variable domain is SQTIHQWPATLVQPVGSPLSLECTVEGTSNPNLYWYRQAAGRGLQLLFYSVGIGQISSEVPQNLSASRPQDRQFILSSKKLLLSDSGFYLCAWSGDRTGANGYTFGSGTRLTVV.

This chain uses TRBV28 with TRBJ2-3; 10 positions agree with TRBD1. CDR1 MDHEN and CDR2 SYDVKM come from the germline V gene. CDR3 size: 16 residues. After removal of 2 bases from V and 3 bases from J, the junction contained 5 bases not matched to a gene. The CDR3 DNA reads as TGTGCCAGCAGTTTAAATCCGGGACAGGGGACAGATACGCAGTATTTT. It encodes CASSLNPGQGTDTQYF.

This sequence joins TRBV6-5 and TRBJ1-5; a weak D match, TRBD1 (6 bases). CDR3 size: 13 residues. Trimming took off 6 bases at V and 9 bases at J, with 15 bases between the two ends. CDR1 and CDR2 (germline): MNHEY, SVGAGI. The CDR3 bases are TGTGCCAGCAGATCGACAGGTCTTGGGCCCCAGCATTTT. It is translated as CASRSTGLGPQHF.

This chain links TRBV2 with TRBJ2-5; 8 bases agree with TRBD2. CDR1 is SNHLY and CDR2 is FYNNEI in the germline V gene. The junction had 9 bases not matched to a gene; V was cut back by 3 bases and J by 3 bases. CDR3 length equals 16 residues. The CDR3 bases are TGTGCCAGCAGTGAGGCGGTCGGGAGGGCCGAAGAGACCCAGTACTTC. The encoded protein is CASSEAVGRAEETQYF.

V and J are TRBV4-1 and TRBJ2-1; a weak D match, TRBD1 (6 bases). Trimming shortened V by 2 bases and J by 12 bases, and 11 bases separated the two germline ends. Looked up from germline, CDR1 is MGHRA and CDR2 is YSYEKL. This CDR3 contains 12 residues. CDR3 nucleotide sequence: TGCGCCAGCAGCCAAACAGGGTCGGGGCAGTTCTTC. Its translation: CASSQTGSGQFF.

The chain recombines TRBV11-2 with TRBJ2-2; TRBD1 aligns across 10 bases. The CDR3 covers 15 residues. V dropped 5 bases and J dropped 7; count of bases not matched to a gene: 7. Germline V gives CDR1 SGHAT, CDR2 FQNNGV. The CDR3 sequence is CASSPRDRGGGELFF. DNA for the CDR3: TGTGCCAGCAGCCCACGGGACAGGGGCGGCGGGGAGCTGTTTTTT.

The CDR3 region has the DNA TGTGCCAGCAGTGACGGGCTAGGAGGAGATACGCAGTATTTT. Translated, it gives CASSDGLGGDTQYF. This chain links TRBV6-4 with TRBJ2-3, with a tentative D call TRBD2 (5 bases). Germline V gene sequence: CDR1 MRHNA, CDR2 SNTAGT. The CDR3 covers 14 residues. The germline V and J ends were trimmed by 2 bases and 5 bases, with 11 bases remaining between them.

This clone came up once. The chain is built from TRBV5-6 and TRBJ1-6, with D perhaps matching TRBD1 (5 bases). Trimming stripped 4 bases from V and 5 bases from J, with 10 bases between. The CDR3 loop spans 14 amino acids. Germline CDR1 reads SGHDT; CDR2 reads YYEEEE. CDR3 coding DNA: TGTGCCAGCAGCCCTCGGGGGGATAATTCACCCCTCCACTTT. Residues: CASSPRGDNSPLHF. Using reference TRBV5-6 and TRBJ1-6 for the parts outside the CDR3, the full variable domain is DAGVTQSPTHLIKTRGQQVTLRCSPKSGHDTVSWYQQALGQGPQFIFQYYEEEERQRGNFPDRFSGHQFPNYSSELNVNALLLGDSALYLCASSPRGDNSPLHFGNGTRLTVT.

On this clone itself: At one end the junction does not follow the germline gene, possibly because of a read error. J is TRBJ2-5 and V is TRBV9; 9 nucleotides agree with TRBD2. This CDR3 contains 15 residues. Germline V CDR1 and CDR2: SGDLS, YYNGEE. CDR3 protein: CAGSVGSSGIETQYF. CDR3 coding DNA: TGTGCCGGCAGCGTAGGTTCTAGCGGGATAGAGACCCAGTACTTC.

By its share, this clone is large. This sequence joins TRBV27 and TRBJ1-2; 7 bases are shared with TRBD1. J lost 2 bases, V lost 4 bases, and 13 bases had no gene match. There are 17 residues in the CDR3. Germline V gives CDR1 MNHEY, CDR2 SMNVEV (reference sequence). CDR3 nucleotide sequence: TGTGCCAGCAGTTCGGACAGGAGGGGACCCTCGAACTATGGCTACACCTTC. Its protein is CASSSDRRGPSNYGYTF.

This clone was seen just once. The chain carries TRBV7-9 and TRBJ1-4; D unclear. The CDR3 is 14 residues long. V was pared by 3 bases and J by 8 bases, with 13 bases between. Germline V gives CDR1 SEHNR, CDR2 FQNEAQ (reference sequence). In DNA form, the CDR3 reads TGTGCCAGCAGCTTTCTGGCGCGAGGGGAAAAACTGTTTTTT. It encodes CASSFLARGEKLFF.

The count of this clone is one. The chain couples TRBV9 to TRBJ1-1; D gene uncertain. Deletions cut 5 bases from V and 7 bases from J, with 12 bases between. In germline, CDR1 is SGDLS, CDR2 YYNGEE. The CDR3 consists of 12 residues. CDR3 sequence reads: CASSPSLNEAFF. In DNA, the CDR3 is TGTGCCAGCAGTCCTTCCCTTAATGAAGCTTTCTTT.

The V gene is TRBV6-5, the J gene TRBJ1-2; tentative D call: TRBD1 (5 bases). CDR1 and CDR2 from the germline V gene are MNHEY and SVGAGI. The CDR3 runs 16 residues. V gave up 2 bases and J gave up 8 bases, with 21 bases separating them. CDR3 in amino acids: CASSYGAGMKGGGYTF. CDR3 sequence (DNA): TGTGCCAGCAGTTACGGGGCAGGGATGAAGGGAGGGGGCTACACCTTC.

The chain links TRBV5-6 to TRBJ1-2; D unclear. The CDR3 sequence is 14 residues long. V shed 1 base and J shed 1 base, with 8 bases lying between them. Germline V gene lookup returns CDR1 SGHDT and CDR2 YYEEEE. The CDR3 nucleotides read TGTGCCAGCAGCTTGAAAGCCATTAACTATGGCTACACCTTC. Protein sequence: CASSLKAINYGYTF.

This clone was recorded once. The chain uses TRBV6-5 and TRBJ2-5; 8 bases match TRBD2. CDR1 MNHEY and CDR2 SVGAGI come from the germline V gene. The CDR3 consists of 14 residues. J gave up 5 bases and V 6 bases, and 8 bases lay outside the gene matches. The CDR3 nucleotides are TGTGCCAGCAGCCTCGGACTAGCCTGGGAGACCCAGTACTTC. As protein: CASSLGLAWETQYF.

The chain couples TRBV7-8 to TRBJ1-2, with D uncertain. The CDR3 totals 15 residues. Germline V gene data show CDR1 as SGHVS and CDR2 as FQNEAQ. Trimming took off 7 bases at V and 4 bases at J, with 19 bases between the two ends. The CDR3 nucleotides are TGTGCCAGCACCCAAGTGGTGGACTTAGTCTATGGCTACACCTTC. It translates to CASTQVVDLVYGYTF.

This chain links TRBV4-3 with TRBJ2-1; 7 positions match TRBD1. Trimming cost V 0 bases and J 7 bases; bases outside gene matches: 6. Germline CDR1 reads LGHNA; CDR2 reads YSLEER. The CDR3 spans 15 residues. CDR3 DNA sequence: TGCGCCAGCAGCCAAGAAGGGGGCCCTCGGAATGAGCAGTTCTTC. Its translation is CASSQEGGPRNEQFF.

The rearrangement joins TRBV4-3 to TRBJ1-3; 8 bases agree with TRBD1. The J call may be incorrect, as the DNA end agrees better with TRBJ2-2. The CDR3 length is 17 residues. Germline V CDR1 and CDR2: LGHNA, YSLEER. CDR3 in amino acids: CASSQEIKGQGVGELFF. The CDR3 bases are TGCGCCAGCAGCCAAGAGATTAAAGGACAGGGTGTCGGGGAGCTGTTTTTT.

V is TRBV11-2 and J is TRBJ2-7; D is perhaps TRBD2 (6 bases). This CDR3 is 14 amino acids long. V dropped 7 bases and J dropped 0 bases, with 13 bases sitting between them. The germline gives CDR1 SGHAT, CDR2 FQNNGV. The CDR3 sequence: CASNDGGLSYEQYF. The CDR3 bases are TGTGCCAGCAACGATGGAGGGCTCTCCTACGAGCAGTACTTC.

The rearrangement links TRBV7-9 to TRBJ2-5; TRBD1 matches 11 bases. The CDR3 is 16 amino acids. V gave up 5 bases and J gave up 5 bases; unmatched junction bases: 10. From germline, CDR1 is SEHNR and CDR2 FQNEAQ (reference sequence). The CDR3 DNA follows: TGTGCCAGCAGCAGACCGGGACAGGGGGTGGAGGAGACCCAGTACTTC. Protein sequence: CASSRPGQGVEETQYF.

This clone was seen a handful of times. The rearrangement links TRBV9 to TRBJ2-1; D gene uncertain. CDR1 and CDR2 (germline): SGDLS, YYNGEE. V lost 4 bases and J lost 8, with 19 bases in between. The CDR3 totals 15 residues. The CDR3 DNA reads as TGTGCCAGCAGCCCGACCGGGTTTTTAACCCATGAGCAGTTCTTC. Encoded protein: CASSPTGFLTHEQFF.

The V and J genes are TRBV9 and TRBJ2-2, with 10 bases matching TRBD2. This CDR3 contains 14 residues. V gave up 2 bases and J gave up 7 bases; unmatched junction bases: 2. Germline V gives CDR1 SGDLS, CDR2 YYNGEE. The CDR3: CASSVLAGVGELFF. CDR3 nucleotide sequence: TGTGCCAGCAGCGTTCTAGCGGGAGTCGGGGAGCTGTTTTTT.

The V and J genes are TRBV7-9 and TRBJ2-7, with D possibly TRBD1 on 6 matching bases. This CDR3 has 13 residues. Germline loops: CDR1 SEHNR, CDR2 FQNEAQ (reference sequence). The ends were cut back, 5 bases at V and 4 bases at J, with 12 bases in the middle. As DNA, the CDR3 is TGTGCCAGCAGCGACTCACAGGGATACGAGCAGTACTTC. It yields the protein CASSDSQGYEQYF. The full variable domain, rest sourced from reference TRBV7-9 and TRBJ2-7, is DTGVSQNPRHKITKRGQNVTFRCDPISEHNRLYWYRQTLGQGPEFLTYFQNEAQLEKSRLLSDRFSAERPKGSFSTLEIQRTEQGDSAMYLCASSDSQGYEQYFGPGTRLTVT.

The V gene is TRBV19, the J gene TRBJ2-7; D might be TRBD1 (6 bases). The V gene lost 3 bases and the J gene lost 1 base, with 10 bases spanning the gap. The CDR3 loop spans 14 amino acids. CDR1 LNHDA and CDR2 SQIVND come from the germline V gene (reference sequence). The CDR3 region has the DNA TGTGCCAGTAGTATCACAGGGAGTTCCTACGAGCAGTACTTC. Its translation: CASSITGSSYEQYF.

The chain carries TRBV14 and TRBJ1-1; D unclear. V shed 1 base and J shed 3 bases, with 12 bases lying between them. The CDR3 length is 15 residues. Germline assignment: CDR1 SGHDN and CDR2 FVKESK. The CDR3 reads CASSQGGSWDTEAFF. The CDR3 DNA follows: TGTGCCAGCAGCCAAGGCGGGAGTTGGGACACTGAAGCTTTCTTT. Looking up the rest from reference TRBV14 and TRBJ1-1 gives the full variable domain: EAGVTQFPSHSVIEKGQTVTLRCDPISGHDNLYWYRRVMGKEIKFLLHFVKESKQDESGMPNNRFLAERTGGTYSTLKVQPAELEDSGVYFCASSQGGSWDTEAFFGQGTRLTVV.

V usage is TRBV5-1 and J usage is TRBJ2-7, with a tentative D call TRBD1 (6 bases). The V and J ends lost 2 bases and 0 bases respectively, with 9 bases between them. The CDR3 has 14 amino acids. The germline V gene encodes CDR1 SGHRS and CDR2 YFSETQ. The CDR3 DNA reads as TGCGCCAGCAGCTTAGAACAGGGCTCCTACGAGCAGTACTTC. Amino acids: CASSLEQGSYEQYF. The variable domain in full, with the rest retrieved from reference TRBV5-1 and TRBJ2-7, is KAGVTQTPRYLIKTRGQQVTLSCSPISGHRSVSWYQQTPGQGLQFLFEYFSETQRNKGNFPGRFSGRQFSNSRSEMNVSTLELGDSALYLCASSLEQGSYEQYFGPGTRLTVT.